This T cell receptor (beta chain) appears in the sequencing data of a study of chemoradiotherapy in HPV16-positive cancers. For the study at large: A couple of HPV16-positive patients' cells yielded candidate HPV-specific clones and common motifs. Study-level results: In HPV16-positive patients, HPV-responsive T-cell expansion tracked better recurrence-free survival. Candidate HPV-specific clones and E7-related TCR motifs grew in tumor during treatment.

As regards this clone: Its target is not known.

Over chemoradiotherapy, repertoires were sampled more than once. Trimming cost V 6 bases and J 0 bases, with 12 bases left between them. CDR3 length equals 14 residues. Germline CDR1 reads SNHLY; CDR2 reads FYNNEI. The method was immunoSEQ multiplex PCR; TCRdb's version includes in-frame clones alone and lacks a portion of them. The sample consists of about 68,000 clones, about nine tenths of them appearing once. The specimen comprised blood, sampled from a patient who underwent chemoradiotherapy. The chain is built from TRBV2 and TRBJ2-7; D is tentatively TRBD1 or TRBD2 (6 bases each). This receptor was identified in a human donor with HPV-associated anogenital cancer. The CDR3 loop is CASRGGHLSYEQYF. In nucleotides, the CDR3 is TGTGCCAGCAGGGGGGGACACCTCTCCTACGAGCAGTACTTC.